What follows are 10 T cell receptor beta chains derived from one specimen sequenced in a study of blood T cell repertoires in COVID-19. This table comes from immunoSEQ multiplex PCR, and its TCRdb copy is limited to in-frame clones, with some not included. Among over 80,000 clones listed, about 88% were seen once. The sequenced material came from peripheral blood. The receptors here all came from a man aged 45-65 years with acute or convalescent COVID-19.

The chain has TRBV5-1 and TRBJ1-3, with D hard to call. The ends were cut back, 4 bases at V and 3 bases at J, with 11 bases in the middle. Germline CDR1 is SGHRS and CDR2 is YFSETQ. This CDR3 spans 14 amino acids. Here the CDR3 reads CASSLPGRGNTIYF. The CDR3, as DNA: TGCGCCAGCAGCCTACCAGGTCGTGGAAACACCATATATTTT. The whole variable domain, filled in from reference TRBV5-1 and TRBJ1-3, reads KAGVTQTPRYLIKTRGQQVTLSCSPISGHRSVSWYQQTPGQGLQFLFEYFSETQRNKGNFPGRFSGRQFSNSRSEMNVSTLELGDSALYLCASSLPGRGNTIYFGEGSWLTVV.

The chain employs TRBV9 and TRBJ1-1; a possible D gene is TRBD1 (6 bases). Trimming cost V 0 bases and J 7 bases, with 16 bases left between them. Germline values: CDR1 SGDLS, CDR2 YYNGEE. CDR3 length: 15 residues. CDR3 bases: TGTGCCAGCAGCGTAGGATACTCGGGACACTTTGAAGCTTTCTTT. Protein sequence: CASSVGYSGHFEAFF.

The chain uses TRBV18 and TRBJ1-3, with 7 bases fitting TRBD1. Trimming took 6 bases from V and 3 from J; bases not matched to a gene: 11. Germline V gene lookup returns CDR1 KGHSH and CDR2 LQKENI. The CDR3 spans 16 residues. CDR3 sequence reads: CASSRDSPQSGNTIYF. As DNA, the CDR3 is TGTGCCAGCTCGAGGGACAGCCCCCAAAGTGGAAACACCATATATTTT.

The rearrangement links TRBV5-6 to TRBJ2-5, with D perhaps TRBD2 (5 bases). There are 14 residues in the CDR3. V shed 2 bases and J shed 4 bases, with 12 bases lying between them. Germline V lookup: CDR1 SGHDT, CDR2 YYEEEE. Here the CDR3 DNA reads TGTGCCAGCAGCTTTGGCGGGCAGCCAGAGACCCAGTACTTC. Its translation is CASSFGGQPETQYF.

The CDR3 loop is CAWSVKAGAYNEQFF. The CDR3 DNA follows: TGTGCCTGGAGTGTTAAAGCGGGGGCCTACAATGAGCAGTTCTTC. V and J are TRBV30 and TRBJ2-1, with 8 bases aligning to TRBD2. Unmatched junction bases numbered 3, after V lost 0 bases and J lost 2 bases. This CDR3 has 15 residues. Germline-derived CDR1 and CDR2 are GTSNPN and SVGIG (reference sequence).

The V call is TRBV5-1, the J call TRBJ2-3, with 8 bases aligning to TRBD2. With V trimmed by 3 bases and J by 5 bases, 8 bases remained unmatched. Germline V lookup: CDR1 SGHRS, CDR2 YFSETQ. The CDR3 sequence is 15 residues long. The DNA for the CDR3 is TGCGCCAGCAGCTCGGGACTAGTCGGGATAGATACGCAGTATTTT. Protein sequence: CASSSGLVGIDTQYF.

The chain employs TRBV5-6 and TRBJ1-4, with D perhaps TRBD1 (5 bases). Germline CDR1 SGHDT, CDR2 YYEEEE. The length of the CDR3 is 16 residues. V lost 0 bases, J lost 4 bases, and 13 bases lay in between. CDR3: CASSLASMGGNEKLFF. CDR3 coding DNA: TGTGCCAGCAGCTTGGCCTCGATGGGGGGTAATGAAAAACTGTTTTTT.

The rearrangement links TRBV5-6 to TRBJ1-6; 12 bases match TRBD1. J gave up 7 bases and V 4 bases, and 3 bases lay outside the gene matches. Germline V gene data show CDR1 as SGHDT and CDR2 as YYEEEE. The CDR3 is 15 residues long. The chain's CDR3 is CASSGDRGRNSPLHF. Written as DNA, the CDR3 is TGTGCCAGCAGCGGGGACAGGGGGCGGAATTCACCCCTCCACTTT.

The chain uses TRBV5-1 and TRBJ2-7; D may be TRBD1 (7 bases). The germline gives CDR1 SGHRS, CDR2 YFSETQ. The CDR3 is made up of 14 amino acids. Trimming pared 6 bases from V and 3 bases from J, leaving 16 bases between. The CDR3 region is CASNPGGGNYEQYF. The CDR3 DNA sequence: TGCGCCAGCAACCCAGGAGGGGGCAACTACGAGCAGTACTTC.

In DNA form, the CDR3 reads TGTGCCAGCAGCAGATCGACAGGGCTTAGCACTGAAGCTTTCTTT. Translation: CASSRSTGLSTEAFF. V gene TRBV7-9 combines with J gene TRBJ1-1; 7 positions match TRBD1. CDR1 is SEHNR, CDR2 FQNEAQ, per germline (reference sequence). This CDR3 has 15 residues. V trimming: 5 bases; J trimming: 4 bases; junction bases outside the gene matches: 10.